This TCR beta chain was sequenced during a study of CXCR3-negative and CXCR3-positive naive CD8 T cells. For this clonotype: No antigen is known for it.

The libraries of TRB cDNA were prepared using 5' RACE with UMI labels. After re-calling the 5' RACE reads, TCRdb lists one entry per CDR3 protein, DNA absent. This sample's table reports around 60,000 distinct CDR3 sequences. Study observations and caveats: Unlike memory cells, which differed, naive CXCR3-negative and CXCR3-positive cells had similar TRBV-TRBJ usage. Against CXCR3-negative naive cells, CXCR3-positive naive cells showed more hydrophobic TRB CDR3s. From TRB CDR3 properties, TCR strength was inferred; surface CD5 did not differ between naive subsets.

Germline CDR1 and CDR2: SGHAT and FQNNGV. CDR3 size: 16 residues. The sequence came from a human donor in good health. Some clones in this sample may be carry-over from other donors' samples. V and J are TRBV11-2 and TRBJ2-2; absent DNA, TCRdb's TRBD1 call cannot be checked. The sample comprised naive CXCR3+ CD8+ T cells from blood. Sample subset: CD45RO-CCR7+CD27+CD95- naive CD8+ T cells expressing CXCR3 (TNR3+). CDR3 protein: CASSPGQNSNTGELFF.